Each of the 28 T cell receptor beta chains below was sequenced from the same sample in a study of blood T cell repertoires in COVID-19. This table comes from immunoSEQ multiplex PCR, and its TCRdb copy is limited to in-frame clones, with some not included. The repertoire includes about 130,000 clones, about 83% of them detected once, and roughly 5.4% sits in the top ten. Sequencing was carried out using peripheral blood. These receptor sequences come from a human donor in a cohort sampled during active COVID-19.

This clone showed up just a few times. The chain recombines TRBV27 with TRBJ1-6, with TRBD1 matching 7 bases. V dropped 3 bases and J dropped 7; count of bases not matched to a gene: 6. Germline V CDR1 and CDR2: MNHEY, SMNVEV (reference sequence). This CDR3 contains 15 residues. The CDR3 reads CASSFRARGNSPLHF. The CDR3 DNA reads as TGTGCCAGCAGTTTTAGGGCCAGGGGGAATTCACCCCTCCACTTT.

This clone was seen a single time. V and J are TRBV6-4 and TRBJ1-1; D gene unclear. CDR3 length equals 14 residues. CDR1 is MRHNA and CDR2 is SNTAGT in the germline V gene. V lost 2 bases to trimming and J lost 5 bases, with 12 bases between them. The CDR3 loop reads CASSDTNLQTEAFF. In nucleotides, the CDR3 is TGTGCCAGCAGTGACACGAATTTACAGACTGAAGCTTTCTTT.

The chain links TRBV20-1 to TRBJ2-5; the D is unclear. The CDR3 runs to 11 residues. Germline V lookup: CDR1 DFQATT, CDR2 SNEGSKA (reference sequence). V shed 8 bases and J shed 1 base, with 8 bases lying between them. This CDR3 reads CSPKSQETQYF. The CDR3 DNA is TGCAGTCCTAAGAGCCAAGAGACCCAGTACTTC.

The chain combines TRBV6-5 with TRBJ1-2, with D unclear. The V gene lost 5 bases and the J gene lost 4 bases, with 14 bases spanning the gap. This CDR3 has 14 amino acids. Germline CDR1 reads MNHEY; CDR2 reads SVGAGI. The CDR3 coding sequence is TGTGCCAGCAGTCCCGGAGGGTCTGTCTATGGCTACACCTTC. Residues: CASSPGGSVYGYTF.

This clone was detected once. The chain carries TRBV19 and TRBJ2-7, with 8 nucleotides matching TRBD1. This CDR3 region has 14 residues. The V segment lost 4 bases and the J segment 0 bases; nucleotides outside the gene matches: 2. Per germline, CDR1 LNHDA and CDR2 SQIVND (reference sequence). The CDR3 sequence: CASSRDRPSYEQYF. As DNA, the CDR3 is TGTGCCAGTAGTAGGGACAGGCCCTCCTACGAGCAGTACTTC. The whole variable domain, filled in from reference TRBV19 and TRBJ2-7, reads DGGITQSPKYLFRKEGQNVTLSCEQNLNHDAMYWYRQDPGQGLRLIYYSQIVNDFQKGDIAEGYSVSREKKESFPLTVTSAQKNPTAFYLCASSRDRPSYEQYFGPGTRLTVT.

The rearrangement joins TRBV5-6 to TRBJ1-5; 8 bases line up with TRBD1. Trimming cost V 0 bases and J 6 bases; bases outside gene matches: 11. There are 17 residues in the CDR3. Germline V gene data show CDR1 as SGHDT and CDR2 as YYEEEE. Here the CDR3 reads CASSLGAAGGGFQPQHF. The CDR3 nucleotides read TGTGCCAGCAGCTTGGGGGCAGCAGGGGGCGGATTTCAGCCCCAGCATTTT.

The V call is TRBV6-5, the J call TRBJ1-1; 7 positions agree with TRBD1. The J segment lost 7 bases and the V segment lost 7 bases, leaving 9 bases of the junction unmatched. The CDR3 consists of 13 residues. CDR1 is MNHEY, CDR2 SVGAGI, per germline. CDR3 nucleotides: TGTGCCAGCACCGAGACAGGGATGATTGAAGCTTTCTTT. Translation gives CASTETGMIEAFF.

The chain recombines TRBV7-3 with TRBJ1-1; D is unclear. Trimming cost V 4 bases and J 0 bases, with 12 bases left between them. There are 15 residues in the CDR3. CDR1 is SGHTA and CDR2 is FQGTGA in the germline V gene. The CDR3 nucleotides are TGTGCCAGCAGCTCTCCGGGTCTTATGAACACTGAAGCTTTCTTT. Amino acids: CASSSPGLMNTEAFF. The variable domain in full, with the rest retrieved from reference TRBV7-3 and TRBJ1-1, is GAGVSQTPSNKVTEKGKYVELRCDPISGHTALYWYRQSLGQGPEFLIYFQGTGAADDSGLPNDRFFAVRPEGSVSTLKIQRTERGDSAVYLCASSSPGLMNTEAFFGQGTRLTVV.

This chain joins TRBV23-1 and TRBJ2-1, with a tentative D call TRBD1 (5 bases). TRBV23-1 is identified as an open reading frame with a role that is uncertain. The CDR3 runs to 20 residues. The V gene lost 6 bases and the J gene lost 7 bases, with 34 bases spanning the gap. CDR3 sequence reads: CASRPSTDVGPRPQPNEQFF. The CDR3 nucleotides are TGCGCCAGCAGACCTTCGACAGACGTAGGTCCCCGACCCCAACCAAATGAGCAGTTCTTC.

The chain combines TRBV5-6 with TRBJ2-3, with 8 bases aligning to TRBD2. Germline loops: CDR1 SGHDT, CDR2 YYEEEE. V lost 0 bases and J lost 4; bases outside the gene matches: 4. CDR3 size: 15 residues. Written as DNA, the CDR3 is TGTGCCAGCAGCTTGGGAGCGGGAGTTGCAGATACGCAGTATTTT. Translated, it gives CASSLGAGVADTQYF.

V and J are TRBV27 and TRBJ2-1, with D unresolved. The CDR3 contains 13 residues. The V gene lost 2 bases and the J gene lost 10 bases, with 12 bases spanning the gap. The germline gives CDR1 MNHEY, CDR2 SMNVEV (reference sequence). The CDR3 here is CASSLNQAEEQFF. CDR3 bases: TGTGCCAGCAGTTTAAACCAGGCAGAAGAGCAGTTCTTC.

The chain is built from TRBV21-1 and TRBJ2-1; the listed D gene, TRBD2, was not tested against the DNA. TRBV21-1 is reported as a pseudogene. There are 16 residues in the CDR3. CDR3 bases: TGTGCCAGCAGCAGGAAAAAGACTAGCCCACGGAGCGAGCAGTTCTTC. Translated, it gives CASSRKKTSPRSEQFF.

This clone was seen a few times. This chain connects TRBV5-6 to TRBJ2-7; 8 bases map to TRBD1. Germline lookup yields CDR1 SGHDT and CDR2 YYEEEE. V was clipped by 4 bases and J by 2 bases; unmatched bases: 17. The CDR3 is made up of 18 amino acids. CDR3 DNA: TGTGCCAGCAGCATAGGACAGGGCGGGCGACCTGAAACCTACGAGCAGTACTTC. Protein sequence: CASSIGQGGRPETYEQYF.

The chain carries TRBV11-3 and TRBJ2-3; possibly TRBD2 for D (7 bases). The CDR3 runs 20 residues. The V and J ends lost 5 bases and 3 bases respectively, with 30 bases between them. CDR1 SGHNT and CDR2 YENEEA come from the germline V gene. CDR3 DNA: TGTGCCAGCAGCAGTAGGGGGGGAGGAATGGCGGGAGACGGTACAGATACGCAGTATTTT. This translates into CASSSRGGGMAGDGTDTQYF. The full variable domain, in which reference TRBV11-3 and TRBJ2-3 provide the parts outside the CDR3, is EAGVVQSPRYKIIEKKQPVAFWCNPISGHNTLYWYLQNLGQGPELLIRYENEEAVDDSQLPKDRFSAERLKGVDSTLKIQPAELGDSAVYLCASSSRGGGMAGDGTDTQYFGPGTRLTVL.

The rearrangement links TRBV11-3 to TRBJ2-5, with no clear D. Germline loops: CDR1 SGHNT, CDR2 YENEEA. V dropped 1 base and J dropped 5 bases, with 14 bases sitting between them. This CDR3 has 15 amino acids. The CDR3 DNA is TGTGCCAGCAGCTTAGGAGGAGCACCATCGGAGACCCAGTACTTC. Protein sequence: CASSLGGAPSETQYF.

The gene calls are TRBV7-2 and TRBJ2-3, with a possible D match to TRBD1 (5 bases). Trimming took off 10 bases at V and 2 bases at J, with 13 bases between the two ends. The CDR3 covers 13 residues. Germline-derived CDR1 and CDR2 are SGHTA and FQGNSA. CDR3 nucleotides: TGTGCCACCAGGGCCAGATCCACAGATACGCAGTATTTT. Translation gives CATRARSTDTQYF. Together with reference TRBV7-2 and TRBJ2-3, the CDR3 gives the full variable domain: GAGVSQSPSNKVTEKGKDVELRCDPISGHTALYWYRQSLGQGLEFLIYFQGNSAPDKSGLPSDRFSAERTGGSVSTLTIQRTQQEDSAVYLCATRARSTDTQYFGPGTRLTVL.

The chain recombines TRBV19 with TRBJ1-6; D may be TRBD1 (5 bases). The CDR3 runs to 17 residues. Trimming removed 0 bases from V and 7 bases from J, with 16 bases in between. Looked up from germline, CDR1 is LNHDA and CDR2 is SQIVND (reference sequence). The CDR3, as DNA: TGTGCCAGTAGTATAGATCGGTCGGCCAGGGCGAATTCACCCCTCCACTTT. Translation gives CASSIDRSARANSPLHF. Full variable domain (missing parts from reference TRBV19 and TRBJ1-6): DGGITQSPKYLFRKEGQNVTLSCEQNLNHDAMYWYRQDPGQGLRLIYYSQIVNDFQKGDIAEGYSVSREKKESFPLTVTSAQKNPTAFYLCASSIDRSARANSPLHFGNGTRLTVT.

To note about this clone: A read error may account for a junction end that differs from germline. The chain joins TRBV5-1 to TRBJ2-4; possible D gene TRBD1, 5 bases. Germline CDR1 SGHRS, CDR2 YFSETQ. The CDR3 runs 14 residues. The CDR3 bases are TGCGCCAGCAGCTCCGGACACGCCATAAACATTCAGTACTTC. Protein product: CASSSGHAINIQYF. The variable domain in full, with the rest retrieved from reference TRBV5-1 and TRBJ2-4, is KAGVTQTPRYLIKTRGQQVTLSCSPISGHRSVSWYQQTPGQGLQFLFEYFSETQRNKGNFPGRFSGRQFSNSRSEMNVSTLELGDSALYLCASSSGHAINIQYFGAGTRLSVL.

The chain joins TRBV6-5 to TRBJ1-2; D ambiguous. V gave up 4 bases and J gave up 4 bases, with 19 bases separating them. The CDR3 consists of 16 residues. In germline, CDR1 is MNHEY, CDR2 SVGAGI. CDR3: CASSWASPTVGYGYTF. The CDR3 nucleotides are TGTGCCAGCAGTTGGGCAAGCCCTACCGTCGGCTATGGCTACACCTTC.

This clone was seen a few times. This chain links TRBV24-1 with TRBJ1-5, with D unresolved. Germline CDR1 is KGHDR and CDR2 is SFDVKD. V lost 5 bases to trimming and J lost 7 bases, with 11 bases between them. The CDR3 length is 13 residues. CDR3: CATSGRERQPQHF. The CDR3, as DNA: TGTGCCACCAGTGGGCGGGAGAGACAGCCCCAGCATTTT.

The V and J genes are TRBV19 and TRBJ2-7, with 9 bases aligning to TRBD1. This CDR3 comprises 14 residues. With 5 bases clipped from V and 2 bases from J, the junction kept 4 bases outside the gene matches. Germline-derived CDR1 and CDR2 are LNHDA and SQIVND (reference sequence). In DNA, the CDR3 is TGTGCCAGTAGTCCCGGGACAGGGCCCTACGAGCAGTACTTC. It codes for CASSPGTGPYEQYF. The variable domain in full, with the rest retrieved from reference TRBV19 and TRBJ2-7, is DGGITQSPKYLFRKEGQNVTLSCEQNLNHDAMYWYRQDPGQGLRLIYYSQIVNDFQKGDIAEGYSVSREKKESFPLTVTSAQKNPTAFYLCASSPGTGPYEQYFGPGTRLTVT.

The chain joins TRBV6-5 to TRBJ1-2; 7 bases fit TRBD1. V dropped 2 bases and J dropped 8; count of bases not matched to a gene: 5. Germline V lookup: CDR1 MNHEY, CDR2 SVGAGI. This CDR3 has 13 amino acids. As DNA, the CDR3 is TGTGCCAGCAGTTACGAGGGGGCAGGCGGCTACACCTTC. Protein product: CASSYEGAGGYTF.

This chain connects TRBV27 to TRBJ1-6; weak D call: TRBD1 (5 bases). The CDR3 loop spans 16 amino acids. Germline V lookup: CDR1 MNHEY, CDR2 SMNVEV (reference sequence). Trimming removed 3 bases from V and 11 bases from J, with 20 bases in between. The CDR3 bases are TGTGCCAGCAGTTTTTCGGGCCGGACCGGGGGGACACCCCTCCACTTT. It encodes CASSFSGRTGGTPLHF.

J is TRBJ2-7 and V is TRBV6-5, with 7 bases matching TRBD1. Per germline, CDR1 MNHEY and CDR2 SVGAGI. The CDR3 totals 13 residues. The V segment lost 5 bases and the J segment 3 bases; nucleotides outside the gene matches: 4. Here the CDR3 reads CASSKQGDYEQYF. DNA of the CDR3: TGTGCCAGCAGTAAGCAGGGGGACTACGAGCAGTACTTC.

The V gene is TRBV12-3 or TRBV12-4, the J gene TRBJ1-5; possibly TRBD1 for D (5 bases). This CDR3 is built from 13 residues. Trimming shortened V by 8 bases and J by 3 bases, and 11 bases separated the two germline ends. The CDR3 loop reads CASQGQNNQPQHF. In DNA form, the CDR3 reads TGTGCCAGCCAGGGCCAAAACAATCAGCCCCAGCATTTT.

The count of this clone is one. V usage is TRBV4-3 and J usage is TRBJ1-2, with a weak D call TRBD1 (5 bases). The germline V and J ends were trimmed by 1 base and 0 bases, with 6 bases remaining between them. Germline V gives CDR1 LGHNA, CDR2 YSLEER. This CDR3 has 14 residues. As DNA, the CDR3 is TGCGCCAGCAGCCAAGGACAGTCTAACTATGGCTACACCTTC. Its translation is CASSQGQSNYGYTF.

This sequence joins TRBV19 and TRBJ1-2, with a weak D call TRBD1 (5 bases). The germline V gene encodes CDR1 LNHDA and CDR2 SQIVND (reference sequence). Trimming took off 1 base at V and 10 bases at J, with 10 bases between the two ends. The CDR3 consists of 12 residues. CDR3 DNA: TGTGCCAGTAGTATAGTTAGGGGTTACTACACCTTC. Its translation: CASSIVRGYYTF. Based on the CDR3 plus reference TRBV19 and TRBJ1-2, the full variable domain is DGGITQSPKYLFRKEGQNVTLSCEQNLNHDAMYWYRQDPGQGLRLIYYSQIVNDFQKGDIAEGYSVSREKKESFPLTVTSAQKNPTAFYLCASSIVRGYYTFGSGTRLTVV.

In nucleotides, the CDR3 is TGTGCCAGCTCACCACCGGAGGGGTTCAACACTGAAGCTTTCTTT. As protein: CASSPPEGFNTEAFF. The V and J genes are TRBV18 and TRBJ1-1; D is possibly TRBD1 (5 bases). Germline values: CDR1 KGHSH, CDR2 LQKENI. Trimming left V 0 bases short and J 2 bases short, with 10 bases between. This CDR3 has 15 residues.